This paragraph reports one T cell receptor beta chain. This receptor's antigen is unknown. The sample holds no much larger clone one base away, and base qualities are not on file. Using the deep immunoSEQ assay, TCR CDR3 regions were amplified from genomic DNA by multiplex PCR. For each cell subset, the extracted genomic DNA was distributed evenly across all wells of several immunoSEQ 96-well plates, and each plate served as one replicate. For sorted subsets, about 220 ng of genomic DNA, equivalent to about 30,000 T cell genomes, went into each replicate PCR. Purified libraries were quantified with a Qubit 3.0 fluorometer, sized on a Bioanalyzer 2100, and re-quantified with the KAPA Library Quantification kit. Every immunoSEQ 96-well plate was sequenced on a dedicated single-read 150-cycle Illumina NextSeq 550 flow cell. In the original analysis: Because only junctional sequences without quality scores were contained in the immunoSEQ output, filtering matching that applied to full-length reads could not be performed. To assign V/J genes and CDR3, sequences were annotated using PyIR, a Python wrapper for IgBLAST v1.9, with IMGT germline references. Reads with weak V/J assignments (E-value above 1e-6), missing CDR3, stop codons, out-of-frame junctions, or ambiguous translated residues were removed. A V3J clonotype was defined by an identical inferred V gene, J gene, and CDR3 amino acid sequence. Percentage overlap between repertoires was computed as shared unique clonotypes divided by the size of the smaller repertoire. Richness of each repertoire was evaluated using RTK rarefaction, the Chao1 estimator, and Recon v2.1 estimates of unobserved clonotypes. For all TCRbeta clonotypes obtained by the gDNA method from a handful of donors, generation probabilities were computed with OLGA. TCRdb retrieved this table from immuneACCESS and kept in-frame rearrangements only. Not all clones are present; in checked studies, unresolved V genes account for under half, and no reason is known for the remainder. V, J and clone size derive from that table, while D and trimming were established from the DNA sequence. The sample data list 900,000 to 1,200,000 clones, and approximately 80% of these were observed just once. The top ten clones comprise 0.55% to 0.7% of the sample.

This record belongs to a study of shared clonotypes between healthy human individuals (dated by TCRdb to 2019 to 2021). For the wider study: The cohort comprised a couple of women and a few men aged 18 to 49 years. For each donor, three plates each were used for CD4 naive and CD4 memory, two plates were used for CD8 naive, and one plate was used for CD8 memory. Blood TCR repertoires of 5 or 6 healthy adults were deeply sequenced to estimate repertoire size and the extent of clonotype sharing between individuals. Libraries were prepared and TCR repertoires were sequenced by different laboratories using diverse techniques, in order to increase sequencing depth and limit assay-specific biases. Leukapheresis yielded between about 0.85 and 9 billion PBMCs per donor. Broad study findings and their caveats: Larger estimated clonotype richness was generally found for naive subsets than for memory subsets. Across several donors, about 4.5% of naive CD4, approximately 3.6% of naive CD8, 2% to 2.5% of memory CD4, and approximately 0.4% of memory CD8 clonotypes were shared. Incomplete sequencing was indicated by rarefaction of sorted-subset datasets, despite the large sequencing depth. Only blood was sampled, and tissue TCR repertoires likely differ from those in blood. Compared with non-shared clonotypes, the clonotypes found in all four sorted-subset donors had higher generation probabilities. Pairwise subsampling led to the expectation that sequencing depth would affect the degree of clonotype sharing among donors. The small number of donors limited the genetic and exposure-history diversity represented.

The donors were healthy, HIV-negative adults who had no recently reported acute infections or vaccinations. Every donor was a Caucasian adult residing in Nashville, Tennessee, USA. CD4+ T cells were enriched by magnetic negative selection; naive cells were then positively selected on CD45RA, and the negative fraction formed the memory subset. After blood collection by leukapheresis, PBMCs were isolated using Ficoll-Histopaque density gradient centrifugation and then cryopreserved in the vapor phase of liquid nitrogen. Analytical flow cytometry was used to check the purity and quantity of every magnetically sorted T cell population. Each sorted fraction had its genomic DNA isolated and then quantified by UV absorbance on a Nanodrop 2000c. The germline V gene specifies SQVTM as CDR1 and ANQGSEA as CDR2. Reading from cysteine to phenylalanine, the CDR3 counts 15 amino acids. Of all the DNA, just the CDR3 is kept, 45 bases in frame from base 1. Cut back by 2 bases and 4 bases, the V and J ends lie 17 bases apart.

The rearranged chain carries TRBV29-1 and TRBJ1-2; the D gene assignment is ambiguous. The sample consisted of memory CD4+ T cells from PBMCs. This specimen's cell subset or site label, interpreted: CD45RA-negative fraction. The clonotype originates from a man between 18 and 29 years old in good health. Some clones in this sample may be carry-over from other donors' samples. CDR3 region: CSVELVNQAGYGYTF. The bases read TGCAGCGTTGAATTAGTAAACCAAGCTGGCTATGGCTACACCTTC.